One and the same sample provided the 3 T cell receptor beta chains below, sequenced in a study of technical replicates of blood from a few donors. Assay: immunoSEQ multiplex PCR; the TCRdb copy retains only in-frame clones and omits some. The data show 75,000 to 95,000 clones, with just over 90% seen just once and under 0.3% held by the top ten. The specimen was T cells isolated from PBMCs. These receptors originate from a human donor in good health.

V is TRBV9 and J is TRBJ1-6, with 10 nucleotides matching TRBD1. Germline CDR1 reads SGDLS; CDR2 reads YYNGEE. The length of the CDR3 is 13 residues. V gave up 4 bases and J gave up 12 bases; unmatched junction bases: 4. The CDR3: CASSKGQGGPLHF. CDR3 nucleotide sequence: TGTGCCAGCAGCAAAGGACAGGGGGGACCCCTCCACTTT.

CDR3 amino acids: CASSQARRDSYEQYF. DNA of the CDR3: TGCGCCAGCAGCCAAGCCCGGCGGGACTCCTACGAGCAGTACTTC. The V call is TRBV4-1, the J call TRBJ2-7; the D gene is possibly TRBD2 (6 bases). Between the trimmed V and J ends, which lost 1 base and 0 bases, there was a span of 10 bases. Germline loops: CDR1 MGHRA, CDR2 YSYEKL. There are 15 residues in the CDR3.

V is TRBV10-1 and J is TRBJ1-2; D gene ambiguous. This CDR3 contains 13 residues. With 2 bases removed from V and 5 bases from J, the gap between germline ends came to 9 bases. Germline V lookup: CDR1 WNHNN, CDR2 SYGVQD (reference sequence). CDR3 residues: CASSEDQRYGYTF. In DNA form, the CDR3 reads TGCGCCAGCAGTGAGGACCAGAGGTATGGCTACACCTTC.